This T cell receptor beta chain was observed in a study of cytomegalovirus exposure and HLA in healthy donors (dated by TCRdb to the late 2010s). Turning to the overall study: A later analysis indicated that the 90 to 150 validation repertoires were generated on the platform also employed for the 600 to 750 repertoires of the first cohort. In addition to the first cohort of 666 subjects, a separate validation cohort of approximately 130 different subjects was used. The study was designed to test whether signatures of past pathogen exposure could be identified by cataloging public T cell receptors. To predict cytomegalovirus infection status, the study brought together high-throughput TCR immunosequencing, statistical association of individual TCRs with disease status, and machine learning. The full study reports these points: It was suggested by the authors that the approach could potentially be generalized to other disease states and immunological phenotypes. Most TCR sequences were seen in very few donors, while some public TCRs were found in many individuals. Cytomegalovirus status was reported to be diagnosed by the classifier with high specificity and sensitivity in both the original and validation cohorts. In a later analysis, TCRs clustered in the first cohort were found to also tend to co-occur in the 120 or so validation repertoires, with approximately 93% of cluster scores above 0. The validation cohort had no HLA typing available for a later analysis, so co-occurrence within that cohort was assessed over all 120 or so repertoires. In vitro tests confirmed that a few of the cytomegalovirus-associated TCR beta chains recognize cytomegalovirus antigens. In the study, around 160 TCR beta chains were listed as associated with cytomegalovirus.

V and J are truncated by 4 bases and 4 bases respectively, leaving an intervening sequence of 8 bases. Taken from the germline V gene, the CDR1 and CDR2 loops are MNHEY and SVGAGI. Reading from cysteine to phenylalanine, the CDR3 counts 13 amino acids. Only CDR3 DNA is held: 39 bases, read in frame from base 1. A remark on this clone: Its binding antigen is unknown. Base qualities are not recorded, but no much larger clone differs from it by a single base.

The donors were included in the validation cohort of some 120 subjects, a group kept apart from the approximately 670-subject first cohort. Receptors were amplified or captured by the immunoSEQ multiplex PCR assay. The authors' pipeline ran thus. To diagnose cytomegalovirus status from the catalog of TCR beta chain sequences, a statistical classification framework was built. TCRdb took over this immuneACCESS table, retaining in-frame rearrangements with V and J assigned. Such tables are incomplete; in checked studies, under half of the missing clones stem from an unresolved V gene, and the remainder is unexplained. D and trimming come from the DNA, and the V and J calls and clone size come from that table. This sample is represented by over 100,000 clones; 85% to 90% of them were singletons. The top ten constitute roughly 1.2% of the sample.

The sequence derives from a woman between 18 and 29 years old in good health and CMV-seronegative. The chain couples TRBV6-5 to TRBJ2-1, with no confidently assigned D gene. Sequenced: PBMCs. The CDR3 loop reads CASSFNWYNEQFF. The DNA reads TGTGCCAGCAGTTTTAACTGGTACAATGAGCAGTTCTTC.